The table lists the clone carrying this T cell receptor beta chain with a few counts. Its antigen remains unknown. The data stem from a study of T cells after yellow fever vaccination. It was through 5'RACE template switching that TCR cDNA was made, with a universal primer site and UMIs added. TCRdb re-derived calls from the 5' RACE reads in MiXCR, one entry per CDR3 protein. The profile shows under 700,000 distinct CDR3 sequences, around a sixth of them singletons. Broader study findings: Compared with primary, the secondary response was weaker and peaked at day 5, not 15. Detected again after the booster were most primary-vaccination clones, at 95% to 98% CD4 and about 90% CD8. From the bulk population, abundant clonotypes could contaminate and appear within FACS-sorted repertoires.

Germline V gene lookup returns CDR1 MNHEY and CDR2 SMNVEV (reference sequence). This CDR3 comprises 17 residues. V was cut by 2 bases and J by 6 bases, with 17 bases left in between. The chain carries TRBV27 and TRBJ2-6, with D possibly matching TRBD1 (5 bases). The sample here was PBMCs, taken 5 days after the first yellow fever vaccination. The origin of this receptor is a man between 18 and 35 years old who received the YFV17D yellow fever vaccine. CDR3 in amino acids: CASSLGAAGRVANVLTF. The CDR3 DNA follows: TGTGCCAGCAGTTTAGGGGCAGCCGGTCGCGTGGCCAACGTCCTGACTTTC.